This is a list of T cell receptor beta chains from one sample in a study of regulatory T cells in long-lasting Graves disease. TCRdb processed the multiplex PCR reads anew with MiXCR; each CDR3 protein has one entry. The table has about 540,000 distinct CDR3 sequences, 13% seen once; the top ten hold 10%. In addition, the sample was reused for a study of T cells in Graves' hyperthyroidism and ophthalmopathy.

The specimen comprised peripheral blood mononuclear cells (PBMCs), sampled at new diagnosis, from a patient treated with antithyroid drugs. Receptor source: a man aged 30 to 39 with Graves disease. Both conserved end residues are part of each CDR3. The order of the fields is D gene, V gene, clone size, J gene, CDR3 length, CDR3 DNA, CDR3 protein. A D gene is named only where the DNA matches it firmly. Clone size is not always given. Where it is, it says once, few, many or a class for expanded clones.

d_gene: NA; v_gene: TRBV10-3; abundance: NA; j_gene: TRBJ2-7; len: 13; CDR3nt: TGTGCCATCAGTGGCGAAGGGTTCTACGAGCAGTACTTC; CDR3aa: CAISGEGFYEQYF
d_gene: NA; v_gene: TRBV19; abundance: few; j_gene: TRBJ1-2; len: 13; CDR3nt: TGTGCCAGTAGCTACGGTGCCATGGGTGGCTACACCTTC; CDR3aa: CASSYGAMGGYTF
d_gene: NA; v_gene: TRBV20-1; abundance: many; j_gene: TRBJ2-3; len: 12; CDR3nt: TGCAGTGCTACACAGAGGGTGGATACGCAGTATTTT; CDR3aa: CSATQRVDTQYF
d_gene: TRBD1; v_gene: TRBV2; abundance: few; j_gene: TRBJ2-7; len: 13; CDR3nt: TGTGCCAGCAGAGGACAGGGCCGGGACGAGCAGTACTTC; CDR3aa: CASRGQGRDEQYF
d_gene: TRBD1; v_gene: TRBV2; abundance: many; j_gene: TRBJ1-4; len: 14; CDR3nt: TGTGCCAGCAGTGAGGGGACAGTGATTGAAAAACTGTTTTTT; CDR3aa: CASSEGTVIEKLFF
d_gene: TRBD2; v_gene: TRBV12-3/TRBV12-4; abundance: many; j_gene: TRBJ2-5; len: 17; CDR3nt: TGTGCCAGCAGTCCCATCCCCGCTAGCGGGGGGGAAGAGACCCAGTACTTC; CDR3aa: CASSPIPASGGEETQYF
d_gene: NA; v_gene: TRBV2; abundance: once; j_gene: TRBJ1-2; len: 15; CDR3nt: TGTGCCAGCAGTTACCCAGAAGACAGTCACCATGGCTACACCTTC; CDR3aa: CASSYPEDSHHGYTF
d_gene: NA; v_gene: TRBV27; abundance: many; j_gene: TRBJ1-1; len: 15; CDR3nt: TGTGCCAGCAGTCCCTGGCAGGGCATGAACACTGAAGCTTTCTTT; CDR3aa: CASSPWQGMNTEAFF
d_gene: TRBD2; v_gene: TRBV7-2; abundance: many; j_gene: TRBJ2-1; len: 16; CDR3nt: TGTGCCAGCAGCTTAGCTCCACTAGCGGGAGCCAATGAGCAGTTCTTC; CDR3aa: CASSLAPLAGANEQFF
d_gene: NA; v_gene: TRBV29-1; abundance: many; j_gene: TRBJ2-3; len: 14; CDR3nt: TGCAGCGCCGGCCTGGTAATTAGCACAGATACGCAGTATTTT; CDR3aa: CSAGLVISTDTQYF
d_gene: NA; v_gene: TRBV7-9; abundance: many; j_gene: TRBJ2-7; len: 15; CDR3nt: TGTGCCAGCAGCCTTTCTGCAGGGCTAACCTACGAGCAGTACTTC; CDR3aa: CASSLSAGLTYEQYF
d_gene: NA; v_gene: TRBV19; abundance: many; j_gene: TRBJ2-1; len: 16; CDR3nt: TGTGCCAGTAGTATTCGGGGCAGCGGAGTTCTGGGTGAGCAGTTCTTC; CDR3aa: CASSIRGSGVLGEQFF
d_gene: NA; v_gene: TRBV15; abundance: many; j_gene: TRBJ1-1; len: 18; CDR3nt: TGTGCCACCAGCAGAGATATTATCGTTAGGTCAGGACACACTGAAGCTTTCTTT; CDR3aa: CATSRDIIVRSGHTEAFF
d_gene: NA; v_gene: TRBV19; abundance: NA; j_gene: TRBJ2-2; len: 17; CDR3nt: TGTGCCAGTAGTGTATCACAGGGAATCCTACAGACCGGGGAGCTGTTTTTT; CDR3aa: CASSVSQGILQTGELFF
d_gene: NA; v_gene: TRBV6-1; abundance: many; j_gene: TRBJ2-3; len: 13; CDR3nt: TGTGCCAGCAGGGGGGAGAACACAGATACGCAGTATTTT; CDR3aa: CASRGENTDTQYF
d_gene: TRBD1; v_gene: TRBV29-1; abundance: many; j_gene: TRBJ1-5; len: 15; CDR3nt: TGCAGCGTTGAAACCCGGGACAGGGAGAATCAGCCCCAGCATTTT; CDR3aa: CSVETRDRENQPQHF